These 24 T cell receptor beta chains share one sample of origin, sequenced in a study of blood T cell repertoires in COVID-19. TCRdb keeps only in-frame clones here, not all; method: immunoSEQ multiplex PCR. This table has roughly 200,000 clones, about 80% appearing once. The sequencing sample was made of PBMCs or T cells enriched from blood (not recorded which). The receptors derive from a woman between 45 and 65 years old who had been exposed to COVID-19.

V usage is TRBV11-3 and J usage is TRBJ2-5, with 11 nucleotides matching TRBD2. CDR3 length: 15 residues. V was clipped by 1 base and J by 6 bases; unmatched bases: 4. Per germline, CDR1 SGHNT and CDR2 YENEEA. This CDR3 is CASSLGGTSGQTQYF. CDR3 in DNA: TGTGCCAGCAGCTTAGGGGGGACTAGCGGCCAGACCCAGTACTTC. The complete variable domain, with remaining parts taken from reference TRBV11-3 and TRBJ2-5, reads EAGVVQSPRYKIIEKKQPVAFWCNPISGHNTLYWYLQNLGQGPELLIRYENEEAVDDSQLPKDRFSAERLKGVDSTLKIQPAELGDSAVYLCASSLGGTSGQTQYFGPGTRLLVL.

V gene TRBV5-4 combines with J gene TRBJ1-1; D uncertain. Trimming cost V 0 bases and J 0 bases, with 9 bases left between them. CDR3 length: 15 amino acids. Germline CDR1 SGHNT, CDR2 YYREEE (reference sequence). CDR3 sequence reads: CASSLASRMNTEAFF. In DNA, the CDR3 is TGTGCCAGCAGCTTGGCGAGCAGGATGAACACTGAAGCTTTCTTT. Full variable domain (outside the CDR3, taken from reference TRBV5-4 and TRBJ1-1): ETGVTQSPTHLIKTRGQQVTLRCSSQSGHNTVSWYQQALGQGPQFIFQYYREEENGRGNFPPRFSGLQFPNYSSELNVNALELDDSALYLCASSLASRMNTEAFFGQGTRLTVV.

This chain links TRBV29-1 with TRBJ1-6; D is possibly TRBD1 (6 bases). The CDR3 length is 12 residues. Trimming shortened V by 7 bases and J by 5 bases, and 9 bases separated the two germline ends. Germline V CDR1 and CDR2: SQVTM, ANQGSEA. The CDR3 protein is CSAGDNNSPLHF. The DNA for the CDR3 is TGCAGCGCCGGGGACAATAATTCACCCCTCCACTTT.

The genes are TRBV19 and TRBJ1-1; D is undetermined. This CDR3 is built from 14 residues. V was shortened by 5 bases and J by 1 base, with 11 bases between the two germline ends. CDR1 and CDR2 from the germline V gene are LNHDA and SQIVND (reference sequence). CDR3 loop: CASSFRGPNTEAFF. CDR3 DNA sequence: TGTGCCAGTAGTTTCCGGGGTCCGAACACTGAAGCTTTCTTT.

This clone showed up just a few times. In the same sample, other DNA sequences code for this CDR3. V is TRBV7-9 and J is TRBJ2-5; D gene ambiguous. Germline-derived CDR1 and CDR2 are SEHNR and FQNEAQ (reference sequence). The V gene lost 5 bases and the J gene lost 1 base, with 5 bases spanning the gap. The CDR3 length is 12 residues. The CDR3 region is CASSLVQETQYF. CDR3 DNA: TGTGCCAGCAGCCTCGTCCAAGAGACCCAGTACTTC.

The chain joins TRBV6-5 to TRBJ1-4; tentatively, D is TRBD1 (5 bases). Germline V gene lookup returns CDR1 MNHEY and CDR2 SVGAGI. This CDR3 region has 15 residues. V lost 5 bases and J lost 14, with 24 bases in between. The CDR3 bases are TGTGCCAGCAGTCCTGGCAGGGCTCCCGTGATCGGTCTGTTTTTT. Translated: CASSPGRAPVIGLFF.

The V and J genes are TRBV9 and TRBJ2-5; 11 nucleotides line up with TRBD2. V shed 3 bases, J shed 5 bases, and the junction held 6 bases outside the gene matches. From germline, CDR1 is SGDLS and CDR2 YYNGEE. There are 15 residues in the CDR3. CDR3 nucleotide sequence: TGTGCCAGCAGCGCCCATAGCGGGGGGGCCGAGACCCAGTACTTC. Translation: CASSAHSGGAETQYF.

This rearrangement joins TRBV5-8 to TRBJ1-5; the match to TRBD1 covers 9 bases. Looked up from germline, CDR1 is SGHTS and CDR2 is YDEGEE. The CDR3 is 14 residues long. V shed 6 bases and J 7 bases; nucleotides not matched to a gene: 8. The CDR3 DNA reads as TGTGCCAGCATGGCGGGACAGGGTAACCAGCCCCAGCATTTT. This codes for CASMAGQGNQPQHF.

The chain combines TRBV6-2 or TRBV6-3 with TRBJ1-1; TRBD1 matches 7 bases. Germline assignment: CDR1 MNHEY and CDR2 SVGEGT. V was pared by 2 bases and J by 6 bases, with 3 bases of the junction left unmatched. This CDR3 is built from 13 residues. CDR3 residues: CASSYAGQPEAFF. DNA for the CDR3: TGTGCCAGCAGTTACGCGGGACAGCCTGAAGCTTTCTTT.

V and J are TRBV2 and TRBJ1-6; TRBD1 is a possible D gene (5 bases). In germline, CDR1 is SNHLY, CDR2 FYNNEI. This CDR3 has 17 residues. V lost 6 bases to trimming and J lost 9 bases, with 24 bases between them. CDR3 loop: CASRRLSGGTNGSPLHF. The DNA of the CDR3 is TGTGCCAGCAGGCGCCTCTCGGGGGGGACGAATGGTTCACCCCTCCACTTT.

The chain recombines TRBV4-1 with TRBJ1-5; TRBD1 agrees at 8 bases. V shed 0 bases, J shed 5 bases, and the junction held 12 bases outside the gene matches. Per the germline V gene, CDR1 is MGHRA and CDR2 is YSYEKL. The CDR3 has 18 residues. DNA of the CDR3: TGCGCCAGCAGCCAAGATCCGGGCTCCAGGGGGCAGGATCAGCCCCAGCATTTT. It yields the protein CASSQDPGSRGQDQPQHF.

This clone appeared once. The chain is built from TRBV19 and TRBJ2-5; D unresolved. Germline V gives CDR1 LNHDA, CDR2 SQIVND (reference sequence). This CDR3 is 13 amino acids long. V was cut by 5 bases and J by 5 bases, with 12 bases left in between. The CDR3 spells CASSPSLSETQYF. The CDR3 DNA is TGTGCCAGTAGTCCGAGCCTCTCGGAGACCCAGTACTTC.

V usage is TRBV4-2 and J usage is TRBJ1-3; perhaps TRBD1 as D (5 bases). CDR1 LGHNA and CDR2 YNFKEQ come from the germline V gene. V dropped 4 bases and J dropped 0 bases, with 16 bases sitting between them. This CDR3 has 17 residues. The CDR3, as DNA: TGTGCCAGCAGCCGAGCACAGGCCCCAAGCTCTGGAAACACCATATATTTT. Amino acid sequence: CASSRAQAPSSGNTIYF.

The chain carries TRBV11-2 and TRBJ1-1, with D hard to call. The CDR3 is made up of 11 amino acids. Trimming cost V 5 bases and J 3 bases, with 4 bases left between them. Germline CDR1 is SGHAT and CDR2 is FQNNGV. The CDR3 DNA follows: TGTGCCAGCAGCCCTTACACTGAAGCTTTCTTT. Protein product: CASSPYTEAFF.

The chain recombines TRBV2 with TRBJ2-5; TRBD2 might be the D (7 bases). Trimming cost V 6 bases and J 3 bases, with 11 bases left between them. The germline CDR1 and CDR2 sequences are SNHLY and FYNNEI. The CDR3 totals 13 residues. The CDR3 protein is CASRGGAKETQYF. DNA for the CDR3: TGTGCCAGCAGGGGGGGGGCGAAAGAGACCCAGTACTTC. The full variable domain, completed using reference TRBV2 and TRBJ2-5, is EPEVTQTPSHQVTQMGQEVILRCVPISNHLYFYWYRQILGQKVEFLVSFYNNEISEKSEIFDDQFSVERPDGSNFTLKIRSTKLEDSAMYFCASRGGAKETQYFGPGTRLLVL.

This chain joins TRBV20-1 and TRBJ1-2; no definite D call. CDR3 length: 10 amino acids. Per germline, CDR1 DFQATT and CDR2 SNEGSKA (reference sequence). V gave up 6 bases and J gave up 3 bases, with 5 bases separating them. The CDR3: CSAGDYGYTF. The DNA of the CDR3 is TGCAGTGCCGGGGACTATGGCTACACCTTC.

The chain has TRBV5-5 and TRBJ1-6; no reliable D call. Trimming took 2 bases from V and 4 from J, leaving 10 bases between them. In germline, CDR1 is SGHKS, CDR2 YYEKEE (reference sequence). The CDR3 has 15 amino acids. The DNA for the CDR3 is TGTGCCAGCAGCTTTGAGGGAACTTATAATTCACCCCTCCACTTT. Translated, it gives CASSFEGTYNSPLHF. Filled out from reference TRBV5-5 and TRBJ1-6, the complete variable domain reads DAGVTQSPTHLIKTRGQQVTLRCSPISGHKSVSWYQQVLGQGPQFIFQYYEKEERGRGNFPDRFSARQFPNYSSELNVNALLLGDSALYLCASSFEGTYNSPLHFGNGTRLTVT.

The table lists this clone with a few counts. This chain connects TRBV7-2 to TRBJ1-2; D uncertain. V shed 1 base and J shed 6 bases, with 6 bases lying between them. This CDR3 is built from 12 residues. Germline loops: CDR1 SGHTA, CDR2 FQGNSA. CDR3 coding DNA: TGTGCCAGCAGCTTAGATACTCATGGCTACACCTTC. It translates to CASSLDTHGYTF. Looking up the rest from reference TRBV7-2 and TRBJ1-2 gives the full variable domain: GAGVSQSPSNKVTEKGKDVELRCDPISGHTALYWYRQSLGQGLEFLIYFQGNSAPDKSGLPSDRFSAERTGGSVSTLTIQRTQQEDSAVYLCASSLDTHGYTFGSGTRLTVV.

V gene TRBV5-1 combines with J gene TRBJ2-5; perhaps TRBD2 as D (5 bases). CDR3 length: 11 amino acids. Germline CDR1 and CDR2: SGHRS and YFSETQ. V lost 4 bases and J 5 bases, leaving 6 bases between the germline ends. The DNA of the CDR3 is TGCGCCAGCAGCCCGGGGGAGACCCAGTACTTC. Amino acid sequence: CASSPGETQYF.

J is TRBJ1-3 and V is TRBV28; D is possibly TRBD1 (6 bases). CDR1 is MDHEN and CDR2 is SYDVKM in the germline V gene. The CDR3 spans 15 residues. V was shortened by 1 base and J by 9 bases, with 16 bases between the two germline ends. CDR3 in amino acids: CASSLSSRGGSTIYF. The CDR3 nucleotides are TGTGCCAGCAGTTTATCGAGCAGGGGCGGGAGCACCATATATTTT.

The rearrangement joins TRBV5-1 to TRBJ1-6; D not certain. CDR3 length equals 16 residues. Germline V lookup: CDR1 SGHRS, CDR2 YFSETQ. Trimming shortened V by 3 bases and J by 0 bases, and 10 bases separated the two germline ends. DNA for the CDR3: TGCGCCAGCAGCTCCGCCCTGAGCTCCTATAATTCACCCCTCCACTTT. This gives the protein CASSSALSSYNSPLHF.

The chain recombines TRBV19 with TRBJ1-1; perhaps TRBD1 as D (5 bases). Trimming took 8 bases from V and 8 from J, leaving 15 bases between them. Germline V lookup: CDR1 LNHDA, CDR2 SQIVND (reference sequence). The CDR3 contains 12 residues. CDR3 DNA: TGTGCCAGTCGGCGGGGCGTTAGGGAAGCTTTCTTT. As protein: CASRRGVREAFF.

This rearrangement joins TRBV5-4 to TRBJ1-1; a possible D gene is TRBD1 (6 bases). Trimming took off 6 bases at V and 0 bases at J, with 9 bases between the two ends. The CDR3 has 13 residues. Germline V gene data show CDR1 as SGHNT and CDR2 as YYREEE (reference sequence). The CDR3: CASKGQMNTEAFF. The CDR3 DNA is TGTGCCAGCAAAGGACAGATGAACACTGAAGCTTTCTTT. Drawing the rest from reference TRBV5-4 and TRBJ1-1, the complete variable domain is ETGVTQSPTHLIKTRGQQVTLRCSSQSGHNTVSWYQQALGQGPQFIFQYYREEENGRGNFPPRFSGLQFPNYSSELNVNALELDDSALYLCASKGQMNTEAFFGQGTRLTVV.

The genes are TRBV2 and TRBJ2-2; D ambiguous. The CDR3 spans 13 residues. Germline values: CDR1 SNHLY, CDR2 FYNNEI. The V end lost 4 bases, the J end lost 4 bases, and 7 bases lay between the germline ends. CDR3 protein: CASSVLVTGELFF. The DNA for the CDR3 is TGTGCCAGCAGTGTACTGGTCACCGGGGAGCTGTTTTTT.